What follows are 29 T cell receptor beta chains derived from one specimen sequenced in a study of neurological immune-mediated disorders (dated by TCRdb to the late 2010s). Library creation used 5' RACE. Sequencing instrument: Illumina HiSeq 2500. TCRdb took the public reads, trimmed them with fastp at Q25, ran MiXCR for clone calling and kept in-frame beta chains. A single entry per CDR3 protein holds the most common genes and DNA from its merged rows. In this sample the table shows about 45,000 distinct CDR3 sequences, about 13% of which occur a single time. Approximately 10% of the sample is held by the ten biggest clonotypes. The intended sense of this specimen's time point label: longitudinal time-point 3. The sequenced sample consisted of PBMCs. The receptor set was obtained from a man between 25 and 39 years old in good health.

This clonotype came up many times. V is TRBV20-1 and J is TRBJ2-7; possible D gene TRBD2, 5 bases. CDR3 length: 14 residues. In germline, CDR1 is DFQATT, CDR2 SNEGSKA (reference sequence). The V end was cut by 5 bases, the J end by 4 bases, with 18 bases between. The CDR3, as DNA: TGCAGTGCTCCAACGGTAGGGAGTGGATACGAGCAGTACTTC. Its translation: CSAPTVGSGYEQYF.

This clonotype was counted at least ten times. The V and J genes are TRBV28 and TRBJ2-7, with D perhaps TRBD1 or TRBD2 (6 bases each). V gave up 3 bases and J gave up 12 bases, with 15 bases separating them. Germline lookup yields CDR1 MDHEN and CDR2 SYDVKM. The CDR3 is 12 amino acids. This CDR3 reads CASSLQGTGRYF. In DNA form, the CDR3 reads TGTGCCAGCAGTTTGCAGGGGACTGGCAGGTACTTC.

Many counts were recorded for this clonotype. The chain is built from TRBV5-1 and TRBJ2-3; 8 bases are a match to TRBD2. CDR1 is SGHRS, CDR2 YFSETQ, per germline. CDR3 length: 14 residues. J lost 6 bases, V lost 4 bases, and 7 bases had no gene match. This CDR3 is CASSRAGVRDTQYF. DNA for the CDR3: TGCGCCAGCAGCCGAGCGGGAGTTAGGGATACGCAGTATTTT.

This clonotype was seen ten or more times. This sequence joins TRBV13 and TRBJ2-3, with 8 bases lining up with TRBD2. J gave up 2 bases and V 3 bases, and 7 bases lay outside the gene matches. The CDR3 is 16 amino acids. Germline CDR1 and CDR2: PRHDT and FYEKMQ (reference sequence). The CDR3 is CASSFLRGRITDTQYF. DNA of the CDR3: TGTGCCAGCAGCTTTCTTCGCGGGAGGATCACAGATACGCAGTATTTT. The full variable domain, rest sourced from reference TRBV13 and TRBJ2-3, is AAGVIQSPRHLIKEKRETATLKCYPIPRHDTVYWYQQGPGQDPQFLISFYEKMQSDKGSIPDRFSAQQFSDYHSELNMSSLELGDSALYFCASSFLRGRITDTQYFGPGTRLTVL.

This clonotype has at least ten counts. V gene TRBV29-1 combines with J gene TRBJ2-7; TRBD2 matches at 11 bases. V was pared by 2 bases and J by 4 bases, with 4 bases of the junction left unmatched. The CDR3 sequence is 14 residues long. CDR1 is SQVTM and CDR2 is ANQGSEA in the germline V gene. The CDR3 DNA is TGCAGCGTTGAAAGACTAGCGGGACGGTACGAGCAGTACTTC. It encodes CSVERLAGRYEQYF.

This clonotype was detected ten times or more. The chain is built from TRBV20-1 and TRBJ2-7; TRBD2 is a possible D gene (5 bases). Germline V CDR1 and CDR2: DFQATT, SNEGSKA (reference sequence). CDR3 size: 10 residues. Trimming shortened V by 8 bases and J by 6 bases, and 11 bases separated the two germline ends. CDR3 sequence: CSSWRSEQYF. The CDR3 nucleotides read TGCAGTTCCTGGAGGTCCGAGCAGTACTTC.

The chain uses TRBV30 and TRBJ1-5; TRBD1 matches 7 bases. Germline V gene sequence: CDR1 GTSNPN, CDR2 SVGIG (reference sequence). The trim removed 2 bases at V and 3 bases at J, leaving 4 bases unmatched. The CDR3 extends over 14 amino acids. Here the CDR3 reads CAWSRTGFNQPQHF. The CDR3 nucleotides are TGTGCCTGGAGTCGGACAGGCTTCAATCAGCCCCAGCATTTT.

This sequence joins TRBV7-2 and TRBJ2-7; D may be TRBD1 (5 bases). With 6 bases removed from V and 6 bases from J, the gap between germline ends came to 18 bases. Germline-derived CDR1 and CDR2 are SGHTA and FQGNSA. The CDR3 length is 14 residues. The CDR3 bases are TGTGCCAGCAGTGGGGTGGGGCAGGGTAGCGAGCAGTACTTC. Residues: CASSGVGQGSEQYF.

In its sample, this clonotype was seen many times. The chain's CDR3 is CAISETAEIEPQHF. The CDR3 bases are TGTGCCATCAGTGAGACGGCAGAGATTGAGCCCCAGCATTTT. The chain employs TRBV10-3 and TRBJ1-5; D unclear. Germline V gives CDR1 ENHRY, CDR2 SYGVKD. The CDR3 consists of 14 residues. Trimming shortened V by 2 bases and J by 8 bases, and 13 bases separated the two germline ends.

There are many counts of this clonotype. Given a much more abundant clone one base away, this may be a read error. The chain recombines TRBV15 with TRBJ2-5, with D possibly called TRBD1 or TRBD2 (5 bases each). Germline CDR1 reads LNHNV; CDR2 reads YYDKDF (reference sequence). The CDR3 loop spans 17 amino acids. The CDR3 sequence is CTTSRDRWLVRGETQYF. The CDR3 DNA reads TGTACCACCAGCAGAGATCGGTGGCTAGTGAGGGGAGAGACCCAGTACTTC.

This clonotype was observed many times. This chain uses TRBV20-1 with TRBJ2-7; TRBD1 or TRBD2 may be the D gene (5 bases each). This CDR3 is built from 14 residues. Germline V gives CDR1 DFQATT, CDR2 SNEGSKA (reference sequence). Trimming took 3 bases from V and 3 from J, leaving 15 bases between them. The CDR3 is CSARGERVDYEQYF. The CDR3 bases are TGCAGTGCTAGGGGGGAGCGAGTGGACTACGAGCAGTACTTC.

At least ten counts were recorded for this clonotype. V is TRBV3-1 and J is TRBJ2-1, with D perhaps matching TRBD1 (5 bases). Trimming shortened V by 4 bases and J by 9 bases, and 13 bases separated the two germline ends. Germline V gene sequence: CDR1 LGHDT, CDR2 YNNKEL (reference sequence). The CDR3 totals 13 residues. The DNA of the CDR3 is TGTGCCAGCAGCCCTCAGGGTAGGGGTGAGCAGTTCTTC. Amino acids: CASSPQGRGEQFF.

Ten or more counts support this clonotype. The chain combines TRBV5-1 with TRBJ2-2; D unresolved. The CDR3 totals 14 residues. Germline CDR1 is SGHRS and CDR2 is YFSETQ. V lost 0 bases and J lost 1, with 4 bases in between. The chain's CDR3 is CASSLGQNTGELFF. The CDR3 bases are TGCGCCAGCAGCTTGGGTCAGAACACCGGGGAGCTGTTTTTT.

This clonotype has a count of ten or more. V gene TRBV28 combines with J gene TRBJ2-2; D may be TRBD2 (5 bases). This CDR3 contains 15 residues. V lost 3 bases and J lost 1, with 9 bases in between. The germline CDR1 and CDR2 sequences are MDHEN and SYDVKM. CDR3 in DNA: TGTGCCAGCAGTTTCGAACTAGGGAACACCGGGGAGCTGTTTTTT. This gives the protein CASSFELGNTGELFF. Full variable domain (rest looked up from reference TRBV28 and TRBJ2-2): DVKVTQSSRYLVKRTGEKVFLECVQDMDHENMFWYRQDPGLGLRLIYFSYDVKMKEKGDIPEGYSVSREKKERFSLILESASTNQTSMYLCASSFELGNTGELFFGEGSRLTVL.

This clonotype was observed many times. The chain carries TRBV5-5 and TRBJ2-2; TRBD1 matches 9 bases. J lost 5 bases, V lost 2 bases, and 7 bases had no gene match. Per germline, CDR1 SGHKS and CDR2 YYEKEE (reference sequence). The length of the CDR3 is 16 residues. The CDR3 region is CASSLDWTGVTGELFF. As DNA, the CDR3 is TGTGCCAGCAGCTTAGATTGGACAGGGGTAACCGGGGAGCTGTTTTTT.

This clonotype showed up many times. The CDR3 sequence is CASSHPQRGAGGYTF. CDR3 coding DNA: TGTGCCAGCAGTCACCCGCAACGGGGGGCGGGGGGCTACACCTTC. The chain recombines TRBV12-3 or TRBV12-4 with TRBJ1-2; possible D gene TRBD1, 6 bases. This CDR3 contains 15 residues. V lost 5 bases and J 8 bases, leaving 21 bases between the germline ends.

The chain carries TRBV3-1 and TRBJ2-7; the match to TRBD1 covers 8 bases. The CDR3 sequence is 15 residues long. Germline CDR1 is LGHDT and CDR2 is YNNKEL (reference sequence). J was trimmed by 5 bases and V by 4 bases; bases with no gene match: 10. DNA for the CDR3: TGTGCCAGCAGCCCTTCCGGACAGGGTTTTCACGAGCAGTACTTC. Translated, it gives CASSPSGQGFHEQYF.

This clonotype was detected many times. The chain is built from TRBV20-1 and TRBJ2-2; 7 nucleotides match TRBD2. This CDR3 has 14 amino acids. The V gene's germline CDR1 is DFQATT and CDR2 SNEGSKA (reference sequence). V dropped 2 bases and J dropped 3; count of bases not matched to a gene: 3. This chain's CDR3 is CSARKAGDTGELFF. The DNA of the CDR3 is TGCAGTGCTAGAAAGGCGGGGGACACCGGGGAGCTGTTTTTT.

This clonotype appeared a few times. V is TRBV5-5 and J is TRBJ2-7, with 8 nucleotides matching TRBD1. The ends lost 3 bases at V and 3 bases at J; junction bases unmatched: 5. The V gene's germline CDR1 is SGHKS and CDR2 YYEKEE (reference sequence). This CDR3 has 14 residues. The CDR3 sequence is CASSSPGQVYEQYF. The DNA for the CDR3 is TGTGCCAGCAGCTCACCGGGACAGGTCTACGAGCAGTACTTC.

This clonotype was seen many times. The V and J genes are TRBV5-1 and TRBJ2-7; D is unclear. Trimming shortened V by 5 bases and J by 0 bases, and 15 bases separated the two germline ends. Germline assignment: CDR1 SGHRS and CDR2 YFSETQ. The CDR3 loop spans 15 amino acids. CDR3 region: CASRDVVRSSYEQYF. The CDR3, as DNA: TGCGCCAGCAGAGATGTCGTGAGGTCCTCCTACGAGCAGTACTTC.

This clonotype was observed many times. Here the CDR3 DNA reads TGTGCCAGCAGCCTGACTAGCGGGAGTATCGAGCAGTACTTC. Its translation is CASSLTSGSIEQYF. V gene TRBV12-3 or TRBV12-4 combines with J gene TRBJ2-7, with 12 nucleotides matching TRBD2. The J segment lost 6 bases and the V segment lost 6 bases, leaving 6 bases of the junction unmatched. The CDR3 length is 14 residues.

The chain couples TRBV27 to TRBJ1-1; D possibly corresponds to TRBD1 (6 bases). With 4 bases removed from V and 2 bases from J, the gap between germline ends came to 14 bases. CDR1 and CDR2 from the germline V gene are MNHEY and SMNVEV (reference sequence). The CDR3 runs 15 residues. The CDR3 region is CASSSPDRRNTEAFF. The CDR3 bases are TGTGCCAGCAGTTCCCCGGACAGAAGAAACACTGAAGCTTTCTTT.

This clonotype occurred a few times. This sequence joins TRBV4-2 and TRBJ1-5, with TRBD1 matching over 8 bases. The CDR3 totals 16 residues. V lost 0 bases, J lost 7 bases, and 8 bases stayed unmatched. Germline V gene data show CDR1 as LGHNA and CDR2 as YNFKEQ. Here the CDR3 reads CASSQDWGQAGQPQHF. In nucleotides, the CDR3 is TGTGCCAGCAGCCAAGACTGGGGACAGGCTGGACAGCCCCAGCATTTT.

The sample holds many counts of this clonotype. The V call is TRBV10-3, the J call TRBJ1-4; D is undetermined. Trimming cost V 6 bases and J 1 base, with 6 bases left between them. From germline, CDR1 is ENHRY and CDR2 SYGVKD. There are 13 residues in the CDR3. Written as DNA, the CDR3 is TGTGCCATCAGAGAGGGAACTAATGAAAAACTGTTTTTT. It yields the protein CAIREGTNEKLFF.

This clonotype was observed a few times. The gene calls are TRBV5-1 and TRBJ1-1; 7 nucleotides match TRBD1. This CDR3 spans 14 amino acids. With V trimmed by 3 bases and J by 8 bases, 10 bases remained unmatched. Germline V lookup: CDR1 SGHRS, CDR2 YFSETQ. This CDR3 is CASSSPDRAMEAFF. CDR3 DNA sequence: TGCGCCAGCAGCTCTCCAGACAGGGCGATGGAAGCTTTCTTT.

This clonotype has a count of ten or more. This chain connects TRBV3-1 to TRBJ2-2; TRBD2 agrees at 9 bases. The germline CDR1 and CDR2 sequences are LGHDT and YNNKEL (reference sequence). V lost 4 bases and J lost 6; bases outside the gene matches: 6. The CDR3 is 15 residues long. The CDR3 nucleotides are TGTGCCAGCAGCCCTGTAGCGGGAGTCTCCGGGGAGCTGTTTTTT. Its translation is CASSPVAGVSGELFF.

This clonotype showed up many times. The chain has TRBV24-1 and TRBJ2-2; 14 bases map to TRBD2. CDR3 size: 18 residues. CDR1 and CDR2 (germline): KGHDR, SFDVKD. V trimming: 4 bases; J trimming: 0 bases; junction bases outside the gene matches: 3. Written as DNA, the CDR3 is TGTGCCACCAGTGAGGGACTAGCGGGAGAAGCGAACACCGGGGAGCTGTTTTTT. Residues: CATSEGLAGEANTGELFF.

The V gene is TRBV3-1, the J gene TRBJ1-1; no definite D call. The CDR3 contains 13 residues. V lost 6 bases, J lost 1 base, and 9 bases lay in between. Germline CDR1 reads LGHDT; CDR2 reads YNNKEL (reference sequence). The CDR3 region is CASSARTNTEAFF. The CDR3 DNA reads as TGTGCCAGCAGTGCCAGGACGAACACTGAAGCTTTCTTT.

This clonotype was observed at least ten times. The chain couples TRBV29-1 to TRBJ1-5, with D perhaps matching TRBD1 (5 bases). The CDR3 spans 13 residues. CDR1 and CDR2 from the germline V gene are SQVTM and ANQGSEA. V was cut by 6 bases and J by 2 bases, with 11 bases left in between. DNA of the CDR3: TGCAGCGTCCGGGACGCCCGCAATCAGCCCCAGCATTTT. Protein sequence: CSVRDARNQPQHF. Complete variable domain (other parts from reference TRBV29-1 and TRBJ1-5): SAVISQKPSRDICQRGTSLTIQCQVDSQVTMMFWYRQQPGQSLTLIATANQGSEATYESGFVIDKFPISRPNLTFSTLTVSNMSPEDSSIYLCSVRDARNQPQHFGDGTRLSIL.